Below, 13 T cell receptor beta chains from the same sample are listed, as sequenced in a study of T cells after yellow fever vaccination. TCRdb reprocessed the 5' RACE reads via MiXCR and lists one record per CDR3 protein. The sample contains around 31,000 distinct CDR3 sequences, about 10% of which appear only once. This specimen was PBMCs, either bulk or a sorted T-cell subset (CD4+, CD8+, memory, or dextramer-sorted; not recorded which), taken approximately 16 days after the first yellow fever vaccination. Receptor source: a man younger than 35 who received the YFV17D yellow fever vaccine.

The table lists this clonotype with many counts. CDR3 loop: CASSQDRDSLNYGYTF. The CDR3 DNA sequence: TGCGCCAGCAGCCAAGACCGGGACAGCTTAAACTATGGCTACACCTTC. This chain joins TRBV4-3 and TRBJ1-2; TRBD1 matches 7 bases. CDR3 length: 16 amino acids. The V segment lost 0 bases and the J segment 2 bases; nucleotides outside the gene matches: 6. Germline values: CDR1 LGHNA, CDR2 YSLEER.

Many counts were recorded for this clonotype. This chain uses TRBV4-1 with TRBJ1-1; D may be TRBD1 (5 bases). CDR1 is MGHRA and CDR2 is YSYEKL in the germline V gene. V gave up 8 bases and J gave up 1 base, with 14 bases separating them. The length of the CDR3 is 14 residues. CDR3 protein: CASRGFLRNTEAFF. Written as DNA, the CDR3 is TGCGCCAGCCGGGGCTTCTTACGGAACACTGAAGCTTTCTTT.

The rearrangement joins TRBV5-1 to TRBJ2-5; 7 bases align to TRBD1. Germline CDR1 and CDR2: SGHRS and YFSETQ. Trimming removed 2 bases from V and 5 bases from J; junction bases left unmatched: 3. The CDR3 loop spans 13 amino acids. CDR3 protein: CASSFIGGETQYF. The CDR3 DNA follows: TGCGCCAGCAGCTTCATAGGGGGCGAGACCCAGTACTTC.

This clonotype was counted once. A read error is possible here, since a much larger clone lies one base away. The gene calls are TRBV11-1 and TRBJ2-2; TRBD2 is a possible D gene (6 bases). The length of the CDR3 is 15 residues. The germline V gene has CDR1 SGHAT and CDR2 FQDESV (reference sequence). CDR3 protein: CASSPGTGNTVELFF. In nucleotides, the CDR3 is TGTGCCAGCAGCCCCGGGACTGGTAACACCGTGGAGCTGTTTTTT.

This clonotype was recorded at least ten times. The rearrangement links TRBV7-9 to TRBJ1-6; D gene unclear. CDR1 is SEHNR, CDR2 FQNEAQ, per germline (reference sequence). Trimming left V 1 base short and J 7 bases short, with 8 bases between. The length of the CDR3 is 14 residues. CDR3: CASSLEDTNSPLHF. For the CDR3, the DNA is TGTGCCAGCAGCTTAGAGGATACCAATTCACCCCTCCACTTT.

This clonotype appeared many times. Possible read error: a much larger clone is one base away. The chain recombines TRBV4-2 with TRBJ2-1, with 13 bases that match TRBD2. CDR3 length: 15 residues. Germline loops: CDR1 LGHNA, CDR2 YNFKEQ. V shed 2 bases, J shed 6 bases, and the junction held 1 base outside the gene matches. CDR3 region: CASSQTSGGANEQFF. The CDR3 DNA sequence: TGTGCCAGCAGCCAAACTAGCGGGGGGGCCAATGAGCAGTTCTTC.

This clonotype came up many times. The chain links TRBV12-3 or TRBV12-4 to TRBJ2-5, with unresolved D. Trimming removed 3 bases from V and 5 bases from J, with 10 bases in between. The length of the CDR3 is 13 residues. The DNA of the CDR3 is TGTGCCAGCAGTTTCGGGCAGAGGGAGACCCAGTACTTC. Translated, it gives CASSFGQRETQYF.

This clonotype has at least ten counts. The chain employs TRBV20-1 and TRBJ2-1; 9 positions agree with TRBD1. CDR1 is DFQATT and CDR2 is SNEGSKA in the germline V gene (reference sequence). Losses at the gene ends were 5 bases for V and 9 bases for J; bases not matched to a gene: 5. The CDR3 covers 12 residues. CDR3 bases: TGCAGTGCTTCCGGGACAGGGACTGAGCAGTTCTTC. Translation: CSASGTGTEQFF.

Concerning this clonotype itself: A much bigger clone sits one base away, suggesting this may be a read error. The genes are TRBV4-3 and TRBJ1-3, with D perhaps matching TRBD1 (6 bases). CDR1 and CDR2 (germline): LGHNA, YSLEER. The CDR3 is 17 amino acids. CDR3 bases: TGCGCCAGCAGCCAAGAACAGGACGGACAGTCTGGAAACGCCATATATTTT. It specifies CASSQEQDGQSGNAIYF.

This clonotype came up many times. The chain employs TRBV6-5 and TRBJ1-6, with D possibly matching TRBD1 (5 bases). The CDR3 has 15 amino acids. Trimming stripped 0 bases from V and 7 bases from J, with 10 bases between. The germline V gene encodes CDR1 MNHEY and CDR2 SVGAGI. DNA of the CDR3: TGTGCCAGCAGTTACTCGGGGACGGGAAATTCACCCCTCCACTTT. Its translation is CASSYSGTGNSPLHF.

This clonotype has a count of ten or more. V usage is TRBV20-1 and J usage is TRBJ1-1, with D perhaps matching TRBD1 (6 bases). The CDR3 has 12 residues. Per germline, CDR1 DFQATT and CDR2 SNEGSKA (reference sequence). The V gene lost 5 bases and the J gene lost 2 bases, with 9 bases spanning the gap. Here the CDR3 reads CSAQQGNTEAFF. The DNA of the CDR3 is TGCAGTGCTCAACAGGGTAACACTGAAGCTTTCTTT.

This clonotype was recorded many times. This chain links TRBV7-2 with TRBJ1-5, with D perhaps TRBD1 (5 bases). The CDR3 extends over 13 amino acids. V dropped 8 bases and J dropped 5 bases, with 13 bases sitting between them. In germline, CDR1 is SGHTA, CDR2 FQGNSA. CDR3 bases: TGTGCCAGCGGCCCTCGGGGGGATCAGCCCCAGCATTTT. Amino acid sequence: CASGPRGDQPQHF. Using reference TRBV7-2 and TRBJ1-5 for the parts outside the CDR3, the full variable domain is GAGVSQSPSNKVTEKGKDVELRCDPISGHTALYWYRQSLGQGLEFLIYFQGNSAPDKSGLPSDRFSAERTGGSVSTLTIQRTQQEDSAVYLCASGPRGDQPQHFGDGTRLSIL.

This clonotype has ten or more counts. This chain joins TRBV11-2 and TRBJ2-5; D gene unclear. The CDR3 has 12 amino acids. V dropped 5 bases and J dropped 5 bases, with 9 bases sitting between them. Germline V gene sequence: CDR1 SGHAT, CDR2 FQNNGV. CDR3 in amino acids: CASSAVWETQYF. DNA for the CDR3: TGTGCCAGCAGCGCCGTGTGGGAGACCCAGTACTTC.